This T cell receptor beta chain was recorded in a study of T cell responses to AZD1222 COVID-19 vaccine. Germline assignment: CDR1 SEHNR and CDR2 FQNEAQ (reference sequence). This CDR3 region has 12 residues. Between the trimmed V and J ends, which lost 1 base and 4 bases, there was a span of 2 bases. Notes on this clone: Different DNA sequences within this sample yield the same CDR3.

Profiling relied on immunoSEQ multiplex PCR, and the TCRdb table lists in-frame clones only, not all of them. Here the sample spans about 150,000 clones, 88% being singletons. Sequences were derived from peripheral blood, sampled on day 0 of MenACWY control vaccination. This receptor was identified in an adult in good health. This chain links TRBV7-9 with TRBJ1-3; no reliable D call. The CDR3 nucleotides are TGTGCCAGCAGCTTAGGAGGAAACACCATATATTTT. Translating it yields CASSLGGNTIYF. Supplemented by reference TRBV7-9 and TRBJ1-3, the full variable domain reads DTGVSQNPRHKITKRGQNVTFRCDPISEHNRLYWYRQTLGQGPEFLTYFQNEAQLEKSRLLSDRFSAERPKGSFSTLEIQRTEQGDSAMYLCASSLGGNTIYFGEGSWLTVV.